Listed below are T cell receptor beta chains from one sample, sequenced in a study of T cells in lung cancer brain metastases. Libraries were prepared by immunoSEQ multiplex PCR; TCRdb keeps only in-frame clonotypes and omits some of them. This table has about 4,800 clones, around nine tenths appearing once. The sequencing sample was made of tumor tissue from the primary lung tumor. These TCRs come from a woman between 45 and 65 years old with non-small cell lung cancer. Both conserved end residues are part of each CDR3. D genes are given only for firm matches.

v_call	d_call	j_call	cdr3_aa
TRBV5-8	.	TRBJ1-2	CASSRQGYGYTF
TRBV7-9	.	TRBJ2-3	CASSLVTATDTQYF
TRBV9	.	TRBJ2-1	CASSVEGGGNEQFF
TRBV9	.	TRBJ1-1	CASSINPVQAIMNTEAFF
TRBV5-6	.	TRBJ2-3	CASSWSLTSTDTQYF
TRBV10-3	TRBD1	TRBJ2-3	CAISGETGRDTQYF
TRBV2	.	TRBJ1-5	CASSNSISNQPQHF
TRBV5-1	.	TRBJ1-1	CASSLAQGEGDTEAFF
TRBV5-4	TRBD1	TRBJ1-1	CASSSFQGAPTEAFF
TRBV4-1	.	TRBJ2-1	CVSSRSESGSDNEQFF
TRBV19	.	TRBJ2-1	CASSLRGRGLDRDNEQFF
TRBV6-5	TRBD1	TRBJ1-5	CASRDDRDNQPQHF
TRBV9	.	TRBJ1-4	CASSVGTATNEKLFF
TRBV7-3	TRBD2	TRBJ2-5	CASSLMAGGQETQYF
TRBV7-9	.	TRBJ2-2	CASSFSTNTGELFF
TRBV5-1	TRBD1	TRBJ1-2	CASSLEDRAGYTF
TRBV28	.	TRBJ1-2	CASSFLGGNYGYTF
TRBV6-4	.	TRBJ2-4	CASSGRAAKNIQYF
TRBV19	.	TRBJ2-3	CASSIGQTTSTDTQYF
TRBV6-6	.	TRBJ2-1	CASTETRDNEQFF
TRBV29-1	.	TRBJ1-5	CSVVTQESQPQHF
TRBV11-2	.	TRBJ1-3	CASSLRGNTIYF
TRBV11-2	.	TRBJ1-5	CASSLDGRLQPQHF
TRBV19	.	TRBJ1-1	CASSISVQRDGAFF
TRBV27	.	TRBJ1-1	CASSRGPNTKAFF
TRBV9	.	TRBJ2-1	CASSKSPGGSMNEQFF
TRBV7-3	.	TRBJ2-6	CASSSINSGANVLTF
TRBV11-2	.	TRBJ1-1	CASSLDQGDSEAFF